These 10 T cell receptor beta chains were sequenced from one sample in a study of blood T cell repertoires in COVID-19. The method was immunoSEQ multiplex PCR; TCRdb's version includes in-frame clones alone and lacks a portion of them. The profile shows some 250,000 clones, approximately 82% of them singletons. The sample was peripheral blood. The receptors derive from a woman younger than 30 with acute or convalescent COVID-19.

This chain connects TRBV18 to TRBJ1-2, with 7 bases that match TRBD1. Per germline, CDR1 KGHSH and CDR2 LQKENI. The CDR3 is 14 residues long. J gave up 4 bases and V 3 bases, and 5 bases lay outside the gene matches. This chain's CDR3 is CASSPGQDPYGYTF. The CDR3 DNA sequence: TGTGCCAGCTCACCCGGACAGGACCCCTATGGCTACACCTTC. The variable domain in full, with the rest retrieved from reference TRBV18 and TRBJ1-2, is NAGVMQNPRHLVRRRGQEARLRCSPMKGHSHVYWYRQLPEEGLKFMVYLQKENIIDESGMPKERFSAEFPKEGPSILRIQQVVRGDSAAYFCASSPGQDPYGYTFGSGTRLTVV.

This sequence joins TRBV27 and TRBJ2-1; 11 nucleotides agree with TRBD2. The V segment lost 6 bases and the J segment 0 bases; nucleotides outside the gene matches: 1. CDR1 and CDR2 (germline): MNHEY, SMNVEV (reference sequence). The CDR3 is 15 amino acids. The CDR3 region has the DNA TGTGCCAGCAGCCTAGCGGGGGGCTCCTACAATGAGCAGTTCTTC. As protein: CASSLAGGSYNEQFF.

This clone was observed a single time. V is TRBV6-5 and J is TRBJ1-6; D might be TRBD1 (5 bases). The V end lost 2 bases, the J end lost 7 bases, and 15 bases lay between the germline ends. Germline V gene lookup returns CDR1 MNHEY and CDR2 SVGAGI. CDR3 length: 16 amino acids. This CDR3 reads CASSYKRPGQNSPLHF. CDR3 in DNA: TGTGCCAGCAGTTACAAACGGCCAGGGCAAAATTCACCCCTCCACTTT.

This clone was counted only a few times. The chain combines TRBV20-1 with TRBJ2-3; D remains unclear. CDR1 and CDR2 (germline): DFQATT, SNEGSKA (reference sequence). CDR3 length: 13 residues. V was shortened by 3 bases and J by 1 base, with 8 bases between the two germline ends. As DNA, the CDR3 is TGCAGTGCTAGTGGTAGCCGCACAGATACGCAGTATTTT. It encodes CSASGSRTDTQYF.

The chain employs TRBV19 and TRBJ1-5; 7 positions match TRBD1. The CDR3 has 19 residues. J was trimmed by 4 bases and V by 7 bases; bases with no gene match: 22. Germline lookup yields CDR1 LNHDA and CDR2 SQIVND (reference sequence). CDR3 protein: CASNLRWVGQNKQNQPQHF. The CDR3 bases are TGTGCCAGTAACCTACGTTGGGTGGGACAGAATAAACAAAATCAGCCCCAGCATTTT.

The chain is built from TRBV18 and TRBJ2-5, with D tentatively TRBD2 (6 bases). V was pared by 2 bases and J by 5 bases, with 6 bases between. CDR3 size: 12 residues. CDR1 and CDR2 from the germline V gene are KGHSH and LQKENI. CDR3 loop: CASSPGRETQYF. The CDR3 nucleotides are TGTGCCAGCTCACCAGGGAGGGAGACCCAGTACTTC.

This clone was found once. The CDR3 sequence: CASSFNRANTEAFF. Here the CDR3 DNA reads TGTGCCAGCAGTTTCAACAGGGCCAACACTGAAGCTTTCTTT. The genes are TRBV27 and TRBJ1-1; D is possibly TRBD1 (6 bases). The length of the CDR3 is 14 residues. Per germline, CDR1 MNHEY and CDR2 SMNVEV (reference sequence). Trimming pared 3 bases from V and 2 bases from J, leaving 10 bases between.

The rearrangement uses TRBV29-1 and TRBJ1-1; D may be TRBD1 (6 bases). Trimming stripped 1 base from V and 4 bases from J, with 7 bases between. CDR1 is SQVTM and CDR2 is ANQGSEA in the germline V gene. This CDR3 has 12 residues. The CDR3 reads CSVEAGVTEAFF. The CDR3, as DNA: TGCAGCGTTGAAGCAGGGGTCACTGAAGCTTTCTTT.

The V and J genes are TRBV28 and TRBJ2-3; 10 nucleotides match TRBD2. The CDR3 is 16 amino acids. J was trimmed by 4 bases and V by 2 bases; bases with no gene match: 6. CDR1 and CDR2 from the germline V gene are MDHEN and SYDVKM. Here the CDR3 DNA reads TGTGCCAGCAGTTTAAGAATCGGACTAGCGGCAGATACGCAGTATTTT. It yields the protein CASSLRIGLAADTQYF.

This clone was counted a few times. The rearrangement joins TRBV3-1 (or the pseudogene TRBV3-2) to TRBJ1-1; no definite D call. CDR1 is LGHDT and CDR2 is YNNKEL in the germline V gene (reference sequence). This CDR3 is 10 amino acids long. V was cut by 9 bases and J by 5 bases, with 7 bases left in between. The CDR3 sequence: CAREATEAFF. The CDR3 nucleotides read TGTGCCAGGGAGGCTACTGAAGCTTTCTTT.